These T cell receptor beta chains were read from a single sample in a study of cytomegalovirus exposure and HLA in healthy donors. Measured with immunoSEQ multiplex PCR; TCRdb has only the in-frame clones, and not every one. The table shows 100,000 to 150,000 clones, with about 74% occurring only once. The sample comprised PBMCs. Every receptor here comes from a man aged 35 to 55 in good health and CMV-seropositive. Both conserved end residues are part of each CDR3. The order of the fields is clone size, V gene, D gene, J gene, CDR3 protein, CDR3 DNA. The D gene is left open where the match is weak. Only some rows state a clone size, as once, few, many or a class for expanded clones.

>NA|TRBV30|NA|TRBJ2-7
CAWSSQASYEQYF
TGTGCCTGGAGCTCTCAGGCTTCCTACGAGCAGTACTTC
>few|TRBV28|NA|TRBJ2-1
CASSPGGQFYNEQFF
TGTGCCAGCAGCCCCGGGGGGCAGTTTTACAATGAGCAGTTCTTC
>NA|TRBV5-1|NA|TRBJ2-5
CASSLAGTSAETQYF
TGCGCCAGCAGCTTGGCCGGGACTTCAGCGGAGACCCAGTACTTC
>NA|TRBV12-5|TRBD2|TRBJ2-2
CASLAEWGGELFF
TGTGCTAGTCTAGCGGAATGGGGCGGGGAGCTGTTTTTT
>once|TRBV11-3|NA|TRBJ2-3
CASSLTRNTDTQYF
TGTGCCAGCAGCTTAACTAGGAACACAGATACGCAGTATTTT
>few|TRBV7-9|TRBD1|TRBJ1-1
CASSLKRQGVGVRWTEAFF
TGTGCCAGCAGTTTAAAACGACAGGGGGTTGGGGTCAGGTGGACTGAAGCTTTCTTT
>NA|TRBV19|NA|TRBJ1-5
CASSQGPLINQPQHF
TGTGCCAGTAGCCAGGGTCCCCTTATCAATCAGCCCCAGCATTTT
>NA|TRBV5-1|NA|TRBJ2-1
CASSLGPGVLDNEQFF
TGCGCCAGCAGCTTGGGGCCAGGGGTCCTAGACAATGAGCAGTTCTTC
>NA|TRBV18|NA|TRBJ2-7
CASSPGGRVAREQYF
TGTGCCAGCTCACCAGGCGGCAGGGTAGCTCGCGAGCAGTACTTC
>NA|TRBV9|NA|TRBJ1-4
CASSVGAATNEKLFF
TGTGCCAGCAGCGTCGGAGCTGCAACTAATGAAAAACTGTTTTTT
>NA|TRBV6-5|NA|TRBJ1-4
CASGGRADNEKLFF
TGTGCCAGCGGCGGCAGGGCAGATAATGAAAAACTGTTTTTT
>NA|TRBV27|TRBD1|TRBJ2-1
CASSARDRYNEQFF
TGTGCCAGCAGCGCCCGGGACAGGTACAATGAGCAGTTCTTC
>NA|TRBV7-9|NA|TRBJ2-7
CASSLFPPDRSVYEQYF
TGTGCCAGCAGCTTATTTCCCCCCGACAGGTCCGTATACGAGCAGTACTTC
>NA|TRBV27|TRBD1|TRBJ2-2
CASSKGQGLGTGELFF
TGTGCCAGCAGTAAGGGACAGGGGCTGGGCACCGGGGAGCTGTTTTTT
>NA|TRBV6-6|NA|TRBJ2-5
CASSWGGAGSETQYF
TGTGCCAGCAGTTGGGGGGGGGCGGGGTCAGAGACCCAGTACTTC
>few|TRBV15|TRBD1|TRBJ1-2
CATSRAGTGGNYGYTF
TGTGCCACCAGCAGAGCCGGGACAGGGGGAAACTATGGCTACACCTTC
>NA|TRBV18|TRBD1|TRBJ1-1
CASSWDRGNTEAFF
TGTGCCAGCTCATGGGACAGGGGGAACACTGAAGCTTTCTTT
>once|TRBV5-1|TRBD2|TRBJ2-1
CASSLVLAGGTYNEQFF
TGCGCCAGCAGCCTTGTCCTAGCGGGAGGGACCTACAATGAGCAGTTCTTC
>NA|TRBV5-6|TRBD2|TRBJ2-5
CASSSLSGSRPKTQYF
TGTGCCAGCAGCTCCCTAAGCGGGAGTCGCCCGAAGACCCAGTACTTC
>NA|TRBV5-1|NA|TRBJ2-1
CASSLDQLDEQFF
TGCGCCAGCAGCTTGGACCAGTTGGATGAGCAGTTCTTC
>NA|TRBV25-1|NA|TRBJ2-2
CASSDPNRDPGELFF
TGTGCCAGCAGTGACCCGAACAGGGATCCCGGGGAGCTGTTTTTT
>NA|TRBV14|NA|TRBJ1-6
CASSPSSYNSPLHF
TGTGCCAGCAGCCCGAGCTCCTATAATTCACCCCTCCACTTT
>NA|TRBV7-8|TRBD1|TRBJ1-1
CASSLMGQGHTEAFF
TGTGCCAGCAGCCTAATGGGACAGGGACACACTGAAGCTTTCTTT
>NA|TRBV19|NA|TRBJ1-2
CASSSGRPIEGYTF
TGTGCCAGTAGTAGTGGCAGGCCTATTGAAGGCTACACCTTC
>NA|TRBV15|NA|TRBJ2-2
CATSQESDHTGELFF
TGTGCCACCAGCCAAGAGAGTGATCACACCGGGGAGCTGTTTTTT
>NA|TRBV2|NA|TRBJ2-7
CASEYRSTNYEQYF
TGTGCCAGCGAATACCGGTCCACGAACTACGAGCAGTACTTC
>NA|TRBV7-9|TRBD2|TRBJ2-1
CASSLISGSRGNEQFF
TGTGCCAGCAGCTTAATCAGCGGGAGTCGGGGCAATGAGCAGTTCTTC
>few|TRBV7-2|NA|TRBJ2-2
CASSLFRTGELFF
TGTGCCAGCAGCTTGTTCCGCACCGGGGAGCTGTTTTTT
>few|TRBV5-1|TRBD2|TRBJ2-7
CASNLAGGGEQYF
TGCGCCAGCAACCTAGCGGGAGGCGGGGAGCAGTACTTC
>NA|TRBV7-9|TRBD2|TRBJ2-3
CASSPTGLAGGPGTDTQYF
TGTGCCAGCAGCCCGACCGGACTAGCGGGGGGGCCGGGCACAGATACGCAGTATTTT
>NA|TRBV28|TRBD1|TRBJ1-1
CAVQGDTEAFF
TGTGCCGTCCAGGGGGACACTGAAGCTTTCTTT
>few|TRBV2|NA|TRBJ1-5
CASSAEGSNQPQHF
TGTGCCAGCAGTGCGGAGGGGAGCAATCAGCCCCAGCATTTT
>NA|TRBV5-4|TRBD2|TRBJ2-3
CASSSRLAGEGTDTQYF
TGTGCCAGCAGCTCAAGACTAGCGGGAGAAGGCACAGATACGCAGTATTTT